What follows are 11 T cell receptor beta chains derived from one specimen sequenced in a study of CD8 T cells in ankylosing spondylitis. These TCRs are of unknown antigen specificity. TCRdb processed the 5' RACE reads anew with MiXCR; each CDR3 protein has one entry. Found here are 500,000 to 550,000 distinct CDR3 sequences, roughly 13% of them singletons; the top ten hold 6.5% to 7%. Study-level points and caveats: Typical of ankylosing spondylitis blood, it appeared, was a TCR beta motif of seven to nine highly homologous variants.

The sequenced sample consisted of blood, either unsorted or a sorted T cell fraction (not recorded which). The receptors come from a male donor with ankylosing spondylitis.

This clonotype has more than one count but fewer than ten. The chain has TRBV7-9 and TRBJ2-1, with 10 bases lining up with TRBD1. In germline, CDR1 is SEHNR, CDR2 FQNEAQ (reference sequence). This CDR3 has 16 residues. V gave up 5 bases and J gave up 4 bases; unmatched junction bases: 8. This CDR3 reads CASSPWTGGAYNEQFF. CDR3 nucleotides: TGTGCCAGCAGCCCGTGGACAGGGGGAGCGTACAATGAGCAGTTCTTC. The complete variable domain, with remaining parts taken from reference TRBV7-9 and TRBJ2-1, reads DTGVSQNPRHKITKRGQNVTFRCDPISEHNRLYWYRQTLGQGPEFLTYFQNEAQLEKSRLLSDRFSAERPKGSFSTLEIQRTEQGDSAMYLCASSPWTGGAYNEQFFGPGTRLTVL.

This clonotype was counted a few times. The rearrangement joins TRBV7-9 to TRBJ2-1; D is unclear. The V end lost 3 bases, the J end lost 6 bases, and 12 bases lay between the germline ends. This CDR3 has 14 residues. CDR1 and CDR2 from the germline V gene are SEHNR and FQNEAQ (reference sequence). Here the CDR3 DNA reads TGTGCCAGCAGCTTTAACGTCTTAGGCAATGAGCAGTTCTTC. Translation gives CASSFNVLGNEQFF.

There are a few counts of this clonotype. This chain links TRBV5-1 with TRBJ1-2; tentatively, D is TRBD1 (6 bases). V lost 5 bases to trimming and J lost 3 bases, with 17 bases between them. The CDR3 has 15 amino acids. Germline loops: CDR1 SGHRS, CDR2 YFSETQ. This CDR3 reads CASSQSGAGDYGYTF. CDR3 bases: TGCGCCAGCAGTCAATCCGGAGCAGGGGACTATGGCTACACCTTC.

This clonotype came up many times. V usage is TRBV5-1 and J usage is TRBJ2-5, with no clear D. Germline CDR1 SGHRS, CDR2 YFSETQ. V was pared by 0 bases and J by 1 base, with 4 bases between. The CDR3 totals 13 residues. The CDR3 bases are TGCGCCAGCAGCTTGGCGCCCCAAGAGACCCAGTACTTC. It encodes CASSLAPQETQYF.

This clonotype was detected many times. The chain carries TRBV12-3 or TRBV12-4 and TRBJ1-2, with TRBD1 matching 8 bases. The V and J ends lost 4 bases and 8 bases, in that order; junction bases with no gene match: 3. This CDR3 spans 12 amino acids. Here the CDR3 reads CASSSDREGYTF. The CDR3 nucleotides are TGTGCCAGCAGTTCGGACAGGGAGGGCTACACCTTC.

The V call is TRBV10-3, the J call TRBJ1-2; TRBD1 is a possible D gene (6 bases). There are 12 residues in the CDR3. Trimming stripped 7 bases from V and 3 bases from J, with 9 bases between. Germline lookup yields CDR1 ENHRY and CDR2 SYGVKD. The CDR3 sequence: CAITGDDYGYTF. CDR3 coding DNA: TGTGCCATCACAGGGGACGACTATGGCTACACCTTC.

This clonotype was observed at least ten times. The chain is built from TRBV10-2 and TRBJ2-7, with 11 bases that match TRBD2. J gave up 6 bases and V 6 bases, and 4 bases lay outside the gene matches. Germline values: CDR1 WSHSY, CDR2 SAAADI. There are 13 residues in the CDR3. The CDR3 nucleotides read TGCGCCAGCAGATCTAGCGGGAGGTCCGAGCAGTACTTC. It encodes CASRSSGRSEQYF.

This clonotype has at least ten counts. The chain employs TRBV15 and TRBJ2-3; 10 bases are shared with TRBD2. The CDR3 totals 15 residues. The germline gives CDR1 LNHNV, CDR2 YYDKDF (reference sequence). J lost 6 bases, V lost 6 bases, and 9 bases had no gene match. DNA of the CDR3: TGTGCCACCAGAGGTCTAGCGGGAGTCGGCGATACGCAGTATTTT. As protein: CATRGLAGVGDTQYF.

J is TRBJ2-2 and V is TRBV20-1, with TRBD2 matching over 9 bases. This CDR3 has 15 amino acids. CDR1 and CDR2 from the germline V gene are DFQATT and SNEGSKA (reference sequence). V lost 6 bases to trimming and J lost 6 bases; unmatched junction nucleotides: 11. This CDR3 reads CSAKGLSGRSGELFF. The DNA of the CDR3 is TGCAGTGCAAAAGGACTAAGCGGGAGGTCCGGGGAGCTGTTTTTT.

The V call is TRBV9, the J call TRBJ2-7; either TRBD1 or TRBD2 may fit D (5 bases each). The V end was cut by 4 bases, the J end by 3 bases, with 14 bases between. The CDR3 runs 14 residues. Germline V CDR1 and CDR2: SGDLS, YYNGEE. In DNA form, the CDR3 reads TGTGCCAGCAGCAGCCGGGACGGGGACTACGAGCAGTACTTC. Translating gives CASSSRDGDYEQYF. Using reference TRBV9 and TRBJ2-7 for the parts outside the CDR3, the full variable domain is DSGVTQTPKHLITATGQRVTLRCSPRSGDLSVYWYQQSLDQGLQFLIQYYNGEERAKGNILERFSAQQFPDLHSELNLSSLELGDSALYFCASSSRDGDYEQYFGPGTRLTVT.

The chain recombines TRBV10-3 with TRBJ1-1; D call uncertain. This CDR3 contains 14 residues. V shed 6 bases and J shed 1 base, with 12 bases lying between them. From germline, CDR1 is ENHRY and CDR2 SYGVKD. DNA for the CDR3: TGTGCCATCAGGAGCCAGTTTGGGAACACTGAAGCTTTCTTT. Protein product: CAIRSQFGNTEAFF.